The 13 T cell receptor beta chains given below trace back to one sample, sequenced in a study of cytomegalovirus exposure and HLA in healthy donors. The PCR contained 60 Vbeta and 13 Jbeta primers. This table comes from immunoSEQ multiplex PCR, and its TCRdb copy is limited to in-frame clones, with some not included. The data show fewer than 150,000 clones, approximately 73% seen once. Sequenced: PBMCs. These receptors were obtained from a human donor in good health.

This clone was seen only a few times. The chain combines TRBV7-2 with TRBJ1-4; the D is unclear. Germline V CDR1 and CDR2: SGHTA, FQGNSA. V was trimmed by 0 bases and J by 6 bases, leaving 14 bases between them. The CDR3 consists of 16 residues. The CDR3 protein is CASSLASSGGYEKLFF. In DNA, the CDR3 is TGTGCCAGCAGCTTAGCTTCATCTGGCGGCTATGAAAAACTGTTTTTT.

The rearrangement links TRBV30 to TRBJ1-3; 7 bases align to TRBD1. With 5 bases clipped from V and 4 bases from J, the junction kept 8 bases outside the gene matches. Germline-derived CDR1 and CDR2 are GTSNPN and SVGIG (reference sequence). The CDR3 runs to 14 residues. The DNA of the CDR3 is TGTGCCTGGGCCGAAGGGACAGAAGGAAACACCATATATTTT. As protein: CAWAEGTEGNTIYF.

J is TRBJ2-2 and V is TRBV7-3, with D possibly matching TRBD2 (5 bases). The V and J ends lost 6 bases and 1 base respectively, with 9 bases between them. This CDR3 region has 14 residues. Germline V gene sequence: CDR1 SGHTA, CDR2 FQGTGA. CDR3 sequence reads: CASRPRGNTGELFF. The CDR3 bases are TGTGCCAGCAGACCACGGGGGAACACCGGGGAGCTGTTTTTT.

The genes are TRBV11-2 and TRBJ2-5, with 12 bases matching TRBD2. Trimming took 2 bases from V and 3 from J; bases not matched to a gene: 4. The CDR3 contains 16 residues. CDR1 is SGHAT, CDR2 FQNNGV, per germline. In DNA, the CDR3 is TGTGCCAGCAGCTTACTAGCGGGAGGGCAGGAAGAGACCCAGTACTTC. Residues: CASSLLAGGQEETQYF. The complete variable domain, with remaining parts taken from reference TRBV11-2 and TRBJ2-5, reads EAGVAQSPRYKIIEKRQSVAFWCNPISGHATLYWYQQILGQGPKLLIQFQNNGVVDDSQLPKDRFSAERLKGVDSTLKIQPAKLEDSAVYLCASSLLAGGQEETQYFGPGTRLLVL.

This chain connects TRBV5-6 to TRBJ2-1, with D maybe TRBD1 (6 bases). CDR3 length: 14 amino acids. The V gene's germline CDR1 is SGHDT and CDR2 YYEEEE. With 0 bases removed from V and 2 bases from J, the gap between germline ends came to 6 bases. CDR3 loop: CASSLGTAYNEQFF. Written as DNA, the CDR3 is TGTGCCAGCAGCTTGGGGACAGCCTACAATGAGCAGTTCTTC.

This clone was observed a single time. At one end the junction does not follow the germline gene, possibly because of a read error. The V gene is TRBV6-6, the J gene TRBJ1-1, with D maybe TRBD1 (6 bases). The V gene's germline CDR1 is MNHNY and CDR2 SVGAGI (reference sequence). This CDR3 spans 14 amino acids. This CDR3 reads CASSYFRGNAEAFF. The DNA of the CDR3 is TGTGCCAGCAGTTACTTTAGGGGGAACGCTGAAGCTTTCTTT.

J is TRBJ2-5 and V is TRBV7-6; weak D call: TRBD1 (6 bases). The CDR3 loop spans 14 amino acids. The V end was cut by 4 bases, the J end by 5 bases, with 14 bases between. Germline CDR1 is SGHVS and CDR2 is FNYEAQ. CDR3 region: CASSSTGKGETQYF. The CDR3 DNA reads as TGTGCCAGCAGCTCAACAGGGAAAGGGGAGACCCAGTACTTC. Using reference TRBV7-6 and TRBJ2-5 for the parts outside the CDR3, the full variable domain is GAGVSQSPRYKVTKRGQDVALRCDPISGHVSLYWYRQALGQGPEFLTYFNYEAQQDKSGLPNDRFSAERPEGSISTLTIQRTEQRDSAMYRCASSSTGKGETQYFGPGTRLLVL.

This chain connects TRBV7-8 to TRBJ1-1; D remains ambiguous. Germline V gives CDR1 SGHVS, CDR2 FQNEAQ. V shed 3 bases and J shed 1 base, with 18 bases lying between them. The CDR3 length is 17 residues. DNA for the CDR3: TGTGCCAGCAGCTTCCCTCCGAATGGTACACCGAACACTGAAGCTTTCTTT. Protein: CASSFPPNGTPNTEAFF. The complete variable domain, with remaining parts taken from reference TRBV7-8 and TRBJ1-1, reads GAGVSQSPRYKVAKRGQDVALRCDPISGHVSLFWYQQALGQGPEFLTYFQNEAQLDKSGLPSDRFFAERPEGSVSTLKIQRTQQEDSAVYLCASSFPPNGTPNTEAFFGQGTRLTVV.

This chain connects TRBV19 to TRBJ1-6; 7 bases map to TRBD1. From germline, CDR1 is LNHDA and CDR2 SQIVND (reference sequence). Trimming at V came to 3 bases and at J to 8 bases, leaving 4 bases not matched to a gene. The CDR3 is 14 residues long. As DNA, the CDR3 is TGTGCCAGTAGTATGACAGGGTCGGATTCACCCCTCCACTTT. It yields the protein CASSMTGSDSPLHF.

This clone was seen a handful of times. This chain links TRBV7-3 with TRBJ2-1; 7 bases fit TRBD2. The V segment lost 5 bases and the J segment 6 bases; nucleotides outside the gene matches: 7. The CDR3 extends over 14 amino acids. CDR1 and CDR2 (germline): SGHTA, FQGTGA. The CDR3 coding sequence is TGTGCCAGCAGCACAGGACTAGTCGGCAATGAGCAGTTCTTC. The encoded protein is CASSTGLVGNEQFF.

The J gene is TRBJ2-2, the V gene TRBV11-3; 14 bases match TRBD2. The CDR3 is 16 residues long. Germline V gives CDR1 SGHNT, CDR2 YENEEA. The trim removed 2 bases at V and 6 bases at J, leaving 2 bases unmatched. This CDR3 reads CASSLRTSGRSGELFF. In DNA, the CDR3 is TGTGCCAGCAGCTTACGGACTAGCGGGAGGTCCGGGGAGCTGTTTTTT.

The chain combines TRBV28 with TRBJ1-1; 7 positions match TRBD1. The V gene's germline CDR1 is MDHEN and CDR2 SYDVKM. Trimming removed 6 bases from V and 7 bases from J; junction bases left unmatched: 5. The CDR3 length is 12 residues. CDR3 bases: TGTGCCAGCAGGGTAGCAGGGGGTGAAGCTTTCTTT. Protein sequence: CASRVAGGEAFF.

This clone was detected once. The genes are TRBV7-2 and TRBJ2-1; 8 bases are a match to TRBD2. This CDR3 comprises 15 residues. Germline V lookup: CDR1 SGHTA, CDR2 FQGNSA. The trim removed 5 bases at V and 4 bases at J, leaving 7 bases unmatched. The CDR3 nucleotides read TGTGCCAGCAGCCCCTTAGCGGGACCTTACAATGAGCAGTTCTTC. Residues: CASSPLAGPYNEQFF.